What follows describes a single T cell receptor beta chain. Its specificity is unknown. The data derive from a study of PD-1 blockade in classical Hodgkin lymphoma. Only in-frame clones appear in the TCRdb table, and some are missing; sequencing was by immunoSEQ multiplex PCR. The table lists approximately 61,000 clones, 87% of them singletons, with over 7.5% in the top ten. From germline, CDR1 is SGHNT and CDR2 YYREEE (reference sequence). This CDR3 has 14 residues. With 0 bases removed from V and 4 bases from J, the gap between germline ends came to 9 bases. Study outcomes and limitations: Individuals who commenced nivolumab within less than 1 year of ASCT were excluded. Patients newly diagnosed and complete responders had comparable baseline diversity.

The time point: cycle 4 day 1 (C4D1), after five to seven weeks of nivolumab. All trial patients relapsed after autologous stem cell transplantation. Complete response, partial response or progressive disease were the best responses. V is TRBV5-4 and J is TRBJ2-3, with unresolved D. The material was peripheral blood mononuclear cells (PBMCs), obtained before the fourth cycle of nivolumab. The source of this sequence is a human donor with classical Hodgkin lymphoma. The CDR3 nucleotides read TGTGCCAGCAGCTTGGAAAGGTACCCAGATACGCAGTATTTT. Residues: CASSLERYPDTQYF.